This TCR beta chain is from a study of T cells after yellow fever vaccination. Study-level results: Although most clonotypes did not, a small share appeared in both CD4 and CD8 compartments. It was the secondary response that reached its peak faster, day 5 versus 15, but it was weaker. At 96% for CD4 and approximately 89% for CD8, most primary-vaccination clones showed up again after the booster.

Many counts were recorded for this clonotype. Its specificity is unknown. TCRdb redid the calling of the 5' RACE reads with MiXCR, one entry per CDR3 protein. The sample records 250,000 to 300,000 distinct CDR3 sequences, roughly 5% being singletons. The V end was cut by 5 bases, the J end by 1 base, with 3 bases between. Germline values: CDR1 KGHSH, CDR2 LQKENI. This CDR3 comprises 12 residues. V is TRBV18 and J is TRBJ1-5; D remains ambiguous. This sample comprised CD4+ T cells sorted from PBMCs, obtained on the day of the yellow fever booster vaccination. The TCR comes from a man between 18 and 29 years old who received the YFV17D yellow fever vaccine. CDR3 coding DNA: TGTGCCAGCTCAGTAAGCAATCAGCCCCAGCATTTT. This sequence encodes CASSVSNQPQHF.